These 4 T cell receptor beta chains came from one sample sequenced in a study of blood T cell repertoires in COVID-19. Profiled with immunoSEQ multiplex PCR; TCRdb holds only in-frame clones, not every one. This sample has 90,000 to 140,000 clones, with roughly 87% found just once. Sequencing was carried out using peripheral blood. These receptors were obtained from a man aged 50 to 59 with acute or convalescent COVID-19.

The chain uses TRBV6-5 and TRBJ1-2; D is unresolved. Trimming shortened V by 5 bases and J by 4 bases, and 8 bases separated the two germline ends. The germline CDR1 and CDR2 sequences are MNHEY and SVGAGI. The CDR3 extends over 12 amino acids. In nucleotides, the CDR3 is TGTGCCAGCAGTCCCGGCGGCTATGGCTACACCTTC. As protein: CASSPGGYGYTF.

This sequence joins TRBV13 and TRBJ2-4; 9 nucleotides align to TRBD1. The J segment lost 12 bases and the V segment lost 4 bases, leaving 10 bases of the junction unmatched. Germline CDR1 reads PRHDT; CDR2 reads FYEKMQ (reference sequence). This CDR3 region has 14 residues. Written as DNA, the CDR3 is TGTGCCAGCAGCTCCGGGACAGGGCCGGGGAATCAGTACTTC. Its translation: CASSSGTGPGNQYF. Supplemented by reference TRBV13 and TRBJ2-4, the full variable domain reads AAGVIQSPRHLIKEKRETATLKCYPIPRHDTVYWYQQGPGQDPQFLISFYEKMQSDKGSIPDRFSAQQFSDYHSELNMSSLELGDSALYFCASSSGTGPGNQYFGAGTRLSVL.

The chain carries TRBV5-6 and TRBJ1-1, with a tentative D call TRBD1 (5 bases). Trimming pared 3 bases from V and 1 base from J, leaving 13 bases between. The germline V gene has CDR1 SGHDT and CDR2 YYEEEE. This CDR3 contains 15 residues. The CDR3: CASSSGGGRNTEAFF. CDR3 nucleotide sequence: TGTGCCAGCAGCTCGGGTGGGGGGAGGAACACTGAAGCTTTCTTT.

Only a few counts were recorded for this clone. J is TRBJ1-2 and V is TRBV5-1; possibly TRBD1 for D (6 bases). Trimming took 3 bases from V and 6 from J, leaving 24 bases between them. The CDR3 runs to 17 residues. CDR1 and CDR2 (germline): SGHRS, YFSETQ. The CDR3 here is CASSSQVGGAPIHGYTF. Written as DNA, the CDR3 is TGCGCCAGCAGCTCCCAAGTGGGGGGGGCCCCTATCCATGGCTACACCTTC.